What follows are 9 T cell receptor beta chains derived from one specimen sequenced in a study of cytomegalovirus exposure and HLA in healthy donors. Measured with immunoSEQ multiplex PCR; TCRdb has only the in-frame clones, and not every one. The table has 55,000 to 75,000 clones, about 96% seen once; the top ten hold 1.2%. The material sequenced was PBMCs. The receptors originated from a woman aged 18-29 years in good health and CMV-seronegative.

Note on this clone: A junction end diverges from the germline sequence, so it may reflect a read error. The chain links TRBV7-8 to TRBJ2-3; 8 bases match TRBD2. The germline gives CDR1 SGHVS, CDR2 FQNEAQ. The CDR3 contains 13 residues. The CDR3 loop is CASTRYQREFGSF. The DNA for the CDR3 is TGTGCCAGCACCCGGTACCAGCGGGAGTTTGGTTCTTTT.

The chain is built from TRBV28 and TRBJ1-1; maybe TRBD1 (5 bases). V lost 7 bases to trimming and J lost 11 bases, with 17 bases between them. The CDR3 is 12 amino acids. Germline CDR1 reads MDHEN; CDR2 reads SYDVKM. The CDR3 coding sequence is TGTGCCAGCAACCTAGGGGCCGGCTGGGCTTTCTTT. This translates into CASNLGAGWAFF. Full variable domain (outside the CDR3, taken from reference TRBV28 and TRBJ1-1): DVKVTQSSRYLVKRTGEKVFLECVQDMDHENMFWYRQDPGLGLRLIYFSYDVKMKEKGDIPEGYSVSREKKERFSLILESASTNQTSMYLCASNLGAGWAFFGQGTRLTVV.

The rearrangement uses TRBV9 and TRBJ1-5, with D perhaps TRBD1 (5 bases). The V gene lost 2 bases and the J gene lost 2 bases, with 11 bases spanning the gap. The CDR3 sequence is 15 residues long. Germline loops: CDR1 SGDLS, CDR2 YYNGEE. CDR3 DNA: TGTGCCAGCAGCGTCGGGGGGACCGGCAATCAGCCCCAGCATTTT. Amino acids: CASSVGGTGNQPQHF.

V and J are TRBV28 and TRBJ1-2; 8 bases are a match to TRBD1. The J segment lost 3 bases and the V segment lost 6 bases, leaving 9 bases of the junction unmatched. Germline lookup yields CDR1 MDHEN and CDR2 SYDVKM. This CDR3 region has 15 residues. The CDR3 region is CASRRRGGQDYGYTF. DNA for the CDR3: TGTGCCAGCAGACGAAGGGGGGGACAGGACTATGGCTACACCTTC.

The V call is TRBV27, the J call TRBJ2-7, with 13 bases lining up with TRBD2. Trimming cost V 5 bases and J 3 bases; bases outside gene matches: 10. This CDR3 has 17 residues. CDR1 and CDR2 (germline): MNHEY, SMNVEV (reference sequence). The chain's CDR3 is CASSPKTSGGTHYEQYF. In nucleotides, the CDR3 is TGTGCCAGCAGTCCCAAGACTAGCGGGGGGACACACTACGAGCAGTACTTC.

This sequence joins TRBV19 and TRBJ2-7, with 11 bases identical to TRBD1. The length of the CDR3 is 15 residues. Germline V gives CDR1 LNHDA, CDR2 SQIVND (reference sequence). J lost 2 bases, V lost 6 bases, and 6 bases had no gene match. CDR3 residues: CASRPRTGGPYEQYF. In DNA form, the CDR3 reads TGTGCCAGTAGACCCCGGACAGGGGGCCCCTACGAGCAGTACTTC.

V gene TRBV6-5 combines with J gene TRBJ1-4; 7 nucleotides align to TRBD1. Germline-derived CDR1 and CDR2 are MNHEY and SVGAGI. V lost 6 bases to trimming and J lost 7 bases; unmatched junction nucleotides: 11. The CDR3 has 15 residues. The CDR3 sequence: CASRSPGQGGEKLFF. For the CDR3, the DNA is TGTGCCAGCAGGTCCCCCGGCCAGGGGGGTGAAAAACTGTTTTTT.

The gene calls are TRBV5-1 and TRBJ1-2; D is perhaps TRBD1 (5 bases). V was trimmed by 0 bases and J by 6 bases, leaving 9 bases between them. The CDR3 contains 13 residues. From germline, CDR1 is SGHRS and CDR2 YFSETQ. In DNA form, the CDR3 reads TGCGCCAGCAGCTTGGGTACAGGAGATGGCTACACCTTC. This codes for CASSLGTGDGYTF.

The chain combines TRBV7-2 with TRBJ1-2; TRBD1 matches at 7 bases. Unmatched junction bases numbered 8, after V lost 5 bases and J lost 8 bases. Germline V lookup: CDR1 SGHTA, CDR2 FQGNSA. The CDR3 sequence is 13 residues long. The CDR3 DNA reads as TGTGCCAGCAGCCAAAAAGGGGGCCGGGGCTACACCTTC. This encodes CASSQKGGRGYTF.